This T cell receptor (beta chain) originates from a study of kidney transplant recipient with SARS-CoV-2 infection. V gave up 3 bases and J gave up 0 bases, with 8 bases separating them. This CDR3 region has 14 residues. Per the germline V gene, CDR1 is LNHNV and CDR2 is YYDKDF (reference sequence). TCRdb re-called the reads with MiXCR, one entry per CDR3 protein. The sample has 200,000 to 300,000 distinct CDR3 sequences; about 28% are singletons. This clonotype was seen at least ten times. The sample here was a blood sample, taken at baseline and on approximately day 120 from a kidney transplant recipient. This chain joins TRBV15 and TRBJ1-1; D unclear. This sequence was found in a male patient between 25 and 40 years old who had COVID-19 and was a kidney transplant recipient. T cells may partly derive from the graft donor. CDR3 residues: CATSREGLNTEAFF. CDR3 bases: TGTGCCACCAGCAGGGAGGGCCTGAACACTGAAGCTTTCTTT.